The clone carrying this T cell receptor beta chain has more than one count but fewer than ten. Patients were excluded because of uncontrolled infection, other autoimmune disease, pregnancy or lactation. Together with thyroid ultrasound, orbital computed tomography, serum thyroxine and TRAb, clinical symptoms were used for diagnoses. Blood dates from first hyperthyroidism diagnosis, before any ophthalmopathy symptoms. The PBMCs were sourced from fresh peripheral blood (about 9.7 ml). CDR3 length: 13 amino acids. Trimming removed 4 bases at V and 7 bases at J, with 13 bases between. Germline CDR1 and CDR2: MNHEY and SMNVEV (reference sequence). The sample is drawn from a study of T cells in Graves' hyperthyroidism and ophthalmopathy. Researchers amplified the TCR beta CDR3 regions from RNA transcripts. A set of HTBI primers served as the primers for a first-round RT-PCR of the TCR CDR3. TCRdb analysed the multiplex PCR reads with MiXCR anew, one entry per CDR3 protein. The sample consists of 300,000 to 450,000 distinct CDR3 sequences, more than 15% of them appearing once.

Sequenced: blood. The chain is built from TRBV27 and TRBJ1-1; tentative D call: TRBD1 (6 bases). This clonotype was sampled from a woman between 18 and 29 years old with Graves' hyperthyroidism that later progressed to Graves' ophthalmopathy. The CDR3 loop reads CASSSRGAGEAFF. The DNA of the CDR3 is TGTGCCAGCAGTTCAAGGGGGGCCGGTGAAGCTTTCTTT.